This T cell receptor (beta chain) was captured in a study of blood T cells in healthy people across ages. Sample-barcoded 5' priming and a J-beta primer mix drove a second PCR of 7 to 11 cycles. TCRdb re-derived calls from the 5' RACE reads in MiXCR, one entry per CDR3 protein. The sample comprises more than 700,000 distinct CDR3 sequences, 50% to 65% of which are singletons, and about two fifths rests with the top ten. Losses at the gene ends were 6 bases for V and 4 bases for J; bases not matched to a gene: 5. The CDR3 runs to 13 residues. Germline V gene data show CDR1 as SQVTM and CDR2 as ANQGSEA.

The source is an older man in good health. The specimen sequenced was blood. V gene TRBV29-1 combines with J gene TRBJ1-5, with 8 bases aligning to TRBD1. The CDR3 is CSVGTGLNQPQHF. For the CDR3, the DNA is TGCAGCGTCGGGACAGGCCTTAATCAGCCCCAGCATTTT.